This note documents a single T cell receptor beta chain sequence. This clone's antigen is unknown. This entry is derived from a study of cytomegalovirus exposure and HLA in healthy donors (dated by TCRdb to about 2017). Study-level background: An earlier analysis of roughly 500 of the donors reported over 250 Gb of sequence data and 100 million to 120 million unique TCR beta sequences obtained from roughly 180 million T cells. Roughly 290 gigabases of sequencing data and around 80 million unique TCR sequences made up an early release that covered some 640 HLA-typed donors. The genetic ancestry cluster associated with self-reported Caucasian donors included 70% to 85% of the 350 to 500 genotyped donors. The study aimed to test whether signatures of past pathogen exposure could be identified by cataloging public T cell receptors. The study used immunosequencing to profile the T cell repertoires of approximately 630 subjects and linked those repertoires to cytomegalovirus serostatus. Besides the first cohort of roughly 640 subjects, a separate validation cohort made up of 120 different subjects was used. To predict cytomegalovirus infection status, the study combined high-throughput TCR immunosequencing, statistical association of individual TCRs with disease status, and machine learning. A later analysis re-analyzed previously published TCR beta repertoires from hundreds of donors and added high-resolution HLA genotyping to study TCR occurrence patterns. The later analysis used no new phenotypic data to find candidate immune exposures, relying instead on TCR beta sequences and their occurrence across donors. An earlier analysis of a few hundred of the donors applied high-throughput TCR beta sequencing to assess whether each TCR beta V gene segment acted as functional or pseudogenic. Donor age, sex, ethnicity and CMV serostatus were compiled together with the repertoire data. A later genetic analysis used genome-wide SNP genotypes for about 55% of the 666 donors, treating that subset as a discovery cohort. Every repertoire in the discovery cohort had been generated on one and the same sequencing platform. HLA typing covered class I and class II loci at four-digit resolution. Typing coverage differed by locus: A, B, C, DRB1 and DQB1 were typed in about 620-630 donors, DQA1 in 522, DPA1 in nearly 610, and DPB1 in 400 to 480. Several DR-DQ haplotypes were treated as single units for association and clustering because of strong linkage in the cohort. Across around 400 genotyped donors of the cohort, an average of roughly 250,000 unique TCR beta nucleotide sequences per donor were sequenced, and roughly a sixth of those sequences were non-productive.

The method was the immunoSEQ multiplex PCR assay. A mixture of 60 forward primers for TCR Vbeta segments and 13 reverse primers for TCR Jbeta segments was used in the multiplex PCR. Amplification of the CDR3 region of rearranged TCR beta genes was performed with a multiplex PCR assay on genomic DNA. On the Illumina HiSeq System, the amplified TCR beta libraries were sequenced as 87-base-pair reads. Regarding the original processing steps: Across the roughly 640 repertoires, a later analysis counted about 81 million unique TCR beta chains, roughly 11 million of which were shared by at least two donors. To remove PCR and sequencing errors, raw reads were error-corrected and collapsed into unique sequences using a nearest-neighbor algorithm that merged closely related sequences. CDR3 sequences were aligned to IMGT reference sequences to assign V, D and J gene segments. For a sequence to be retained, at least a six-nucleotide match to both a V gene segment and a J gene segment was required. Rearrangements were called productive when the CDR3 lacked stop codons and stayed in frame with V and J; all others were non-productive. Following IMGT convention, CDR3 was defined as the stretch from the second conserved V-encoded cysteine up to the conserved J-encoded phenylalanine. In an earlier analysis of more than 550 of the donors, sequences lacking an unambiguous match to a single V gene segment were excluded. In an earlier analysis of 587 of the donors, V segments were called functional above 56.7% productive rearrangements and were called segregating when the between-donor standard deviation exceeded 5%. A statistical classification framework was built to diagnose cytomegalovirus status from the catalog of TCR beta chain sequences. In a later analysis, TCR nucleotide sequences were compared against IMGT/GENE-DB human TR gene sequences so that V and J genes could be assigned. Using the TCRdist pipeline, a later analysis assigned CDR3 sequences along with most-parsimonious VDJ recombination scenarios. In a later analysis, each TCR beta chain was defined by its CDR3 amino acid sequence together with its V-gene family, and reads lacking a unique V-gene family were excluded. As a way to deal with suspected cross-contamination and a sequencing artifact, a later analysis dropped more than 500 nucleotide sequences that were highly shared and had low generation probability. For each public chain, a later analysis derived a clonal expansion index from normalized ranks of inferred template counts within each repertoire. A later analysis computed generation probabilities with a VDJ recombination model fitted to out-of-frame rearrangements, and checked the results against IGoR. In a later analysis, hypergeometric tests were used to score TCR-TCR, TCR-HLA and TCR-CMV co-occurrence, with a repertoire-size bias correction applied to TCR pairs. False discovery rates were estimated in a later analysis by permuting HLA or CMV assignments 20 times. In a later analysis, co-occurring TCRs were grouped using DBSCAN, and TCRdist sequence similarity was added for clustering within HLA-allele-positive subsets. Repertoires with fewer than 30,000 or more than 120,000 public chains were left out of co-occurrence clustering, as were several repertoires with anomalous nucleotide sharing. TCRdb limited this immuneACCESS table to in-frame rearrangements with V and J called. A share of clones is missing; checked studies link under half to unresolved V genes, and the rest is unexplained. The V and J calls and clone size are taken from that table; D and trimming were inferred from the DNA. The sample table includes 170,000 or so clones. Jointly, the top ten make up 2.1% of the sample.

The cohort comprised some 700 healthy bone marrow donors. Cohort members were all nominally healthy when sampled, although unrecorded immune exposures were likely present. The donor tested CMV seronegative, placing the donor among the 350 or so seronegative members of the cohort. Each donor provided a peripheral blood sample, and peripheral blood mononuclear cells were used for TCR beta sequencing. Genomic DNA extraction from the blood cell samples was performed with the Qiagen DNeasy Blood Extraction Kit. The paper's findings and limits, for the study overall: A further reported finding was that TCR beta sequences accurately predicted the HLA-A and HLA-B alleles for most subjects in the first cohort. Linkage disequilibrium might explain the correlated functional status among segregating V segments, but an unknown experimental factor could not be ruled out. Broadly in line with IMGT annotations, most TCR beta V segments showed up in productive rearrangements about 87% or about 30% of the time in an earlier analysis of 450 to 750 of the donors. According to a later analysis, TCR association rates differed among HLA loci, with DRB1 alleles showing the most associated TCRs and HLA-C alleles showing the fewest. The cohort was sequenced for TCR beta chains only, and without alpha or paired-chain data the features that could be detected were limited. The study listed approximately 150 TCR beta chains as associated with cytomegalovirus. Cytomegalovirus status was reported to be diagnosed by the classifier with high specificity and sensitivity in both the original and validation cohorts. When HLA alleles, especially DR and DQ, strongly co-occurred, TCR associations were difficult to assign to individual alleles. In a later analysis, several top co-occurrence clusters were reported to appear linked to parvovirus B19, influenza, CMV and Epstein-Barr virus. Most CMV-associated TCR beta chains appeared to be HLA-restricted in a later analysis, and the HLA associations seemed to be driven largely by CMV exposure. In a later analysis, some 18,000 TCR beta sequences were associated with specific HLA alleles at a false discovery rate of 0.05. A group of highly shared sequence variants was considered likely to be a technical artifact of the sequencing pipeline. HLA typing was unavailable for some donors at each locus, so association tests used only the typed subset. Most TCR sequences were observed very rarely across donors, whereas some public TCRs were present in many individuals. Sequencing depth was assumed to be roughly uniform across donors in the presence/absence analyses, though that assumption may not hold. In a later genetic analysis, a missense DCLRE1C variant was associated with V-gene and J-gene trimming of TCR beta chains, and the association was replicated in an independent cohort. For the cohort, immune exposure information was limited to CMV serostatus. The earlier analysis of about 600 of the donors excluded roughly 17 rarely observed V segments, including chromosome 9 orphons, because counts were too low. The authors suggested that the approach could potentially be generalized to other disease states and immunological phenotypes. Three of the identified cytomegalovirus-associated TCR beta chains were confirmed in vitro to be specific for cytomegalovirus antigens. A later genetic analysis reported fewer N-insertions in productive TCRs among donors in an Asian-associated ancestry cluster than the roughly 720-donor mean. In a later analysis, HLA-associated TCR beta chains were found to be more clonally expanded and to have lower generation probabilities than equally common non-associated chains.

The receptor was isolated from a man aged 25-45 years in good health and CMV-seronegative. Sequences were obtained from PBMCs.

The CDR3 has the sequence CASSPIETGNTGELFF. The DNA sequence is TGTGCCAGCTCACCAATCGAGACGGGGAACACCGGGGAGCTGTTTTTT. The chain was built from TRBV18 and TRBJ2-2; the D gene identity is not certain. The CDR3 covers 16 residues, taking in both the cysteine and the phenylalanine. Just the 48-base CDR3 DNA is kept, in frame starting at base 1. Trimming takes 2 bases from V and 1 base from J, and the germline ends sit 11 bases apart. Sequences KGHSH (CDR1) and LQKENI (CDR2) are obtained from the germline V gene.